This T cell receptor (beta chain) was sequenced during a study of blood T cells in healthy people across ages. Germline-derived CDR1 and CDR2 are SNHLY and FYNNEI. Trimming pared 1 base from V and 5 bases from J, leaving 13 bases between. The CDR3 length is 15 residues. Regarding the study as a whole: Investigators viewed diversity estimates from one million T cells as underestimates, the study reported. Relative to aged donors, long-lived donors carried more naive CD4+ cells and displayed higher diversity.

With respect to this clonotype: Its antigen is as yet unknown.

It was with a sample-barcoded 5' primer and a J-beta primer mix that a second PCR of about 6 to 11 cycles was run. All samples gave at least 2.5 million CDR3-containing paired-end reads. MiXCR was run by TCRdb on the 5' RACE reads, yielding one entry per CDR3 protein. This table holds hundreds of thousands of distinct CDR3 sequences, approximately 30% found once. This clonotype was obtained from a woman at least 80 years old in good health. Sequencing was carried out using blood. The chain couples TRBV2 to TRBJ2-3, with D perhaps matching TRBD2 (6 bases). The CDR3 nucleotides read TGTGCCAGCAGTGAAGGGCGCGGGGTACAAGATACGCAGTATTTT. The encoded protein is CASSEGRGVQDTQYF.